Below, 26 T cell receptor beta chains from the same sample are listed, as sequenced in a study of naive and memory T cell subsets. Both TRBC1 and TRBC2 were covered by a beta constant-region primer of two equimolar oligonucleotides. Four rounds of PCR amplified the ligated cDNA using nested alpha and beta constant-region primers plus SP2. TCRdb used MiXCR to reprocess the UMI-ligation and nested PCR reads, holding one entry per CDR3 protein. Of about 120,000 distinct CDR3 sequences detected, roughly 36% appear once; the ten largest clones hold more than 0.8%. The specimen was central memory CD4+ T cells from blood. These receptors were taken from a human donor in good health.

The chain uses TRBV7-2 and TRBJ2-1, with D perhaps assigned TRBD1 or TRBD2 (5 bases each). V dropped 1 base and J dropped 6 bases, with 16 bases sitting between them. Germline values: CDR1 SGHTA, CDR2 FQGNSA. This CDR3 comprises 16 residues. CDR3 sequence (DNA): TGTGCCAGCAGCTTAGTAGGGACCTTCTTGGGCAATGAGCAGTTCTTC. This codes for CASSLVGTFLGNEQFF.

The J gene is TRBJ1-1, the V gene TRBV19; D call uncertain. The CDR3 runs to 15 residues. The V gene lost 7 bases and the J gene lost 3 bases, with 18 bases spanning the gap. Per the germline V gene, CDR1 is LNHDA and CDR2 is SQIVND (reference sequence). CDR3 amino acids: CASTTRSRGDTEAFF. DNA for the CDR3: TGTGCCAGTACGACAAGGAGCCGCGGTGACACTGAAGCTTTCTTT.

The rearrangement joins TRBV9 to TRBJ1-1; TRBD1 agrees at 7 bases. The CDR3 extends over 17 amino acids. Germline-derived CDR1 and CDR2 are SGDLS and YYNGEE. V lost 5 bases and J lost 0; bases outside the gene matches: 13. The chain's CDR3 is CASRTLDREIMNTEAFF. CDR3 sequence (DNA): TGTGCCAGCAGGACCCTCGACAGGGAAATCATGAACACTGAAGCTTTCTTT.

This clonotype was found a few times. The CDR3 loop is CASTLLLGLAGVSDTQYF. CDR3 bases: TGTGCCAGCACCTTACTCCTAGGACTAGCGGGAGTGTCAGATACGCAGTATTTT. The chain recombines TRBV12-3 or TRBV12-4 with TRBJ2-3; 13 nucleotides agree with TRBD2. This CDR3 has 18 residues. V lost 7 bases to trimming and J lost 4 bases; unmatched junction nucleotides: 14.

A few counts support this clonotype. The rearrangement links TRBV7-9 to TRBJ2-7; weak D call: TRBD1 (5 bases). Per the germline V gene, CDR1 is SEHNR and CDR2 is FQNEAQ (reference sequence). Trimming took 5 bases from V and 3 from J, leaving 14 bases between them. The CDR3 covers 14 residues. The CDR3 is CASSPPDRVYEQYF. For the CDR3, the DNA is TGTGCCAGCAGCCCGCCCGACAGAGTCTACGAGCAGTACTTC.

This clonotype was counted only a few times. CDR3: CSAWTGVNYGYTF. The CDR3 bases are TGCAGTGCATGGACAGGGGTTAACTATGGCTACACCTTC. The V and J genes are TRBV20-1 and TRBJ1-2, with 9 nucleotides matching TRBD1. CDR1 and CDR2 from the germline V gene are DFQATT and SNEGSKA (reference sequence). J lost 1 base, V lost 6 bases, and 3 bases had no gene match. This CDR3 is 13 amino acids long.

This clonotype turned up a few times. The chain joins TRBV6-2 or TRBV6-3 to TRBJ2-2, with 10 bases lining up with TRBD2. The ends lost 6 bases at V and 5 bases at J; junction bases unmatched: 6. Germline values: CDR1 MNHEY, CDR2 SVGEGT. CDR3 length: 15 amino acids. The CDR3 DNA is TGTGCCAGCAGAGCTAGCGGGAGTTCGACCGGGGAGCTGTTTTTT. This encodes CASRASGSSTGELFF.

The chain's CDR3 is CASSPTTGELFF. As DNA, the CDR3 is TGTGCCAGCAGCCCGACCACCGGGGAGCTGTTTTTT. The chain uses TRBV9 and TRBJ2-2; D gene unclear. The germline V and J ends were trimmed by 4 bases and 4 bases, with 5 bases remaining between them. CDR3 length equals 12 residues. The germline V gene encodes CDR1 SGDLS and CDR2 YYNGEE.

This clonotype turned up a few times. This chain links TRBV20-1 with TRBJ2-3; 9 bases agree with TRBD2. Germline trimming cut 2 bases from V and 3 bases from J; bases unmatched to any gene: 12. This CDR3 has 17 residues. Germline V CDR1 and CDR2: DFQATT, SNEGSKA (reference sequence). The CDR3 DNA follows: TGCAGTGCTAGATCGATCCTGGGACTAGCTCAAACAGATACGCAGTATTTT. Translation: CSARSILGLAQTDTQYF.

The chain is built from TRBV2 and TRBJ2-3, with a weak D call TRBD1 (5 bases). The CDR3 runs to 13 residues. V shed 0 bases and J shed 7 bases, with 8 bases lying between them. Germline values: CDR1 SNHLY, CDR2 FYNNEI. In DNA form, the CDR3 reads TGTGCCAGCAGTGAAGCCAGGGCAAATACGCAGTATTTT. It codes for CASSEARANTQYF.

The gene calls are TRBV5-1 and TRBJ1-6; D may be TRBD1 (5 bases). Trimming removed 7 bases from V and 5 bases from J, with 13 bases in between. Germline V gives CDR1 SGHRS, CDR2 YFSETQ. This CDR3 has 14 amino acids. CDR3 region: CASQRTGDNSPLHF. DNA for the CDR3: TGCGCCAGCCAACGAACAGGAGATAATTCACCCCTCCACTTT.

The J gene is TRBJ2-2, the V gene TRBV29-1; 10 nucleotides line up with TRBD1. The CDR3 is 15 amino acids. Germline CDR1 reads SQVTM; CDR2 reads ANQGSEA. The junction had 10 bases not matched to a gene; V was cut back by 5 bases and J by 7 bases. The DNA for the CDR3 is TGCAGCGTTATTGGGACAGGGGCTTTAGACGGGGAGCTGTTTTTT. It encodes CSVIGTGALDGELFF.

This clonotype was detected a few times. V gene TRBV29-1 combines with J gene TRBJ2-2; 8 nucleotides agree with TRBD1. Trimming removed 4 bases from V and 4 bases from J; junction bases left unmatched: 8. The CDR3 spans 15 residues. CDR1 and CDR2 from the germline V gene are SQVTM and ANQGSEA. The CDR3 protein is CSVGGTGEGTGELFF. The CDR3 DNA is TGCAGCGTTGGAGGGACAGGAGAAGGCACCGGGGAGCTGTTTTTT.

The J gene is TRBJ2-7, the V gene TRBV28; 7 nucleotides match TRBD1. Germline V gene data show CDR1 as MDHEN and CDR2 as SYDVKM. This CDR3 spans 15 amino acids. With V trimmed by 2 bases and J by 7 bases, 11 bases remained unmatched. The CDR3 nucleotides are TGTGCCAGCAGTTTAGACAGGGTAGTAGTGAGTGAGCAGTACTTC. Translated: CASSLDRVVVSEQYF.

Notes on this clonotype: The junction departs from the called germline gene at one end, perhaps through a read error. This rearrangement joins TRBV5-1 to TRBJ2-3; the match to TRBD2 covers 9 bases. CDR3 size: 14 residues. Germline CDR1 is SGHRS and CDR2 is YFSETQ. The CDR3 reads CASSWGTSTDTRYF. CDR3 bases: TGCGCCAGCAGCTGGGGGACTAGCACAGATACGCGGTATTTT.

The V and J genes are TRBV7-2 and TRBJ1-4; 7 bases fit TRBD1. Trimming cost V 10 bases and J 6 bases; bases outside gene matches: 11. Germline V gives CDR1 SGHTA, CDR2 FQGNSA. The CDR3 is 14 residues long. Here the CDR3 DNA reads TGTGCCACCAAAAAGGGGGCCTCAGATGAAAAACTGTTTTTT. It translates to CATKKGASDEKLFF.

This clonotype occurred a few times. This chain links TRBV6-1 with TRBJ1-5; TRBD1 might be the D (5 bases). CDR3 size: 14 residues. The V gene's germline CDR1 is MNHNS and CDR2 SASEGT. The ends were cut back, 6 bases at V and 9 bases at J, with 18 bases in the middle. CDR3 amino acids: CASSETDRRGPQHF. DNA of the CDR3: TGTGCCAGCAGCGAAACGGACCGGAGGGGGCCCCAGCATTTT.

This clonotype has more than one count but fewer than ten. The chain has TRBV7-2 and TRBJ1-6; perhaps TRBD1 as D (5 bases). Germline assignment: CDR1 SGHTA and CDR2 FQGNSA. The V and J ends lost 7 bases and 10 bases respectively, with 20 bases between them. CDR3 size: 15 residues. The chain's CDR3 is CASTQVMGPRSPLHF. The CDR3 DNA follows: TGTGCCAGCACCCAAGTCATGGGACCCCGGTCACCCCTCCACTTT.

V is TRBV7-9 and J is TRBJ2-3; TRBD1 might be the D (5 bases). The CDR3 runs 15 residues. Germline V gives CDR1 SEHNR, CDR2 FQNEAQ (reference sequence). V shed 5 bases and J shed 4 bases, with 16 bases lying between them. CDR3 nucleotides: TGTGCCAGCAGCCGACAGAGTTTTGGGTCAGATACGCAGTATTTT. It encodes CASSRQSFGSDTQYF.

This clonotype has at least ten counts. V gene TRBV20-1 combines with J gene TRBJ2-5; TRBD1 might be the D (5 bases). The CDR3 has 13 amino acids. V was cut by 3 bases and J by 3 bases, with 11 bases left in between. Germline V CDR1 and CDR2: DFQATT, SNEGSKA (reference sequence). CDR3 bases: TGCAGTGCTAGCCTGACAGCCAAAGAGACCCAGTACTTC. Encoded protein: CSASLTAKETQYF.

V is TRBV28 and J is TRBJ2-3; D is unresolved. The CDR3 is made up of 16 amino acids. In germline, CDR1 is MDHEN, CDR2 SYDVKM. V gave up 3 bases and J gave up 6 bases, with 19 bases separating them. In DNA, the CDR3 is TGTGCCAGCAGTTTCTTGGCCAGCCTCCAGAGGGATACGCAGTATTTT. It codes for CASSFLASLQRDTQYF.

This clonotype has just a few counts. This chain uses TRBV20-1 with TRBJ2-6; 7 bases align to TRBD1. Trimming took 6 bases from V and 0 from J; bases not matched to a gene: 8. This CDR3 has 16 residues. Germline V CDR1 and CDR2: DFQATT, SNEGSKA (reference sequence). CDR3 region: CSARQGVYSGANVLTF. CDR3 DNA sequence: TGCAGTGCCCGACAGGGTGTATACTCTGGGGCCAACGTCCTGACTTTC.

The chain couples TRBV19 to TRBJ2-3; D not certain. The CDR3 has 14 residues. Trimming pared 1 base from V and 5 bases from J, leaving 10 bases between. Germline assignment: CDR1 LNHDA and CDR2 SQIVND (reference sequence). This CDR3 reads CASSIGGLQDTQYF. The DNA of the CDR3 is TGTGCCAGTAGTATAGGCGGTCTACAAGATACGCAGTATTTT.

Only one count was recorded for this clonotype. The chain is built from TRBV12-3 or TRBV12-4 and TRBJ2-2; the D gene is possibly TRBD2 (5 bases). V was shortened by 6 bases and J by 5 bases, with 7 bases between the two germline ends. The CDR3 has 12 amino acids. The CDR3 nucleotides are TGTGCCAGCAGCTGGGAGACCGGGGAGCTGTTTTTT. This sequence encodes CASSWETGELFF.

This chain links TRBV20-1 with TRBJ1-5, with 7 nucleotides matching TRBD1. Germline trimming cut 0 bases from V and 3 bases from J; bases unmatched to any gene: 8. This CDR3 spans 16 amino acids. CDR1 is DFQATT and CDR2 is SNEGSKA in the germline V gene (reference sequence). CDR3 region: CSARDLRGQNNQPQHF. CDR3 bases: TGCAGTGCTAGAGATCTTAGGGGACAGAACAATCAGCCCCAGCATTTT.

The chain employs TRBV7-2 and TRBJ2-2, with D unresolved. This CDR3 region has 13 residues. Germline lookup yields CDR1 SGHTA and CDR2 FQGNSA. V lost 6 bases to trimming and J lost 4 bases, with 9 bases between them. The CDR3 DNA reads as TGTGCCAGCAGTCCCCGCAGCACCGGGGAGCTGTTTTTT. Amino acid sequence: CASSPRSTGELFF.